Listed below are T cell receptor beta chains from one sample, sequenced in a study of CD8 T cells in Susac syndrome. TCRdb re-called the immunoSEQ multiplex PCR reads through MiXCR, storing one row per CDR3 protein. The data show approximately 180,000 distinct CDR3 sequences, 90% to 95% seen once. Sequenced input: CD4+ T cells from PBMCs. The receptors here all came from a human donor with Susac syndrome. Both conserved end residues are part of each CDR3. A D gene is named only where the DNA matches it firmly.

d_call v_call cdr3_aa
NA TRBV7-8 CASSLAQGYTDTQYF
TRBD2 TRBV2 CASCSLAGVTYEQYF
NA TRBV25-1 CASSGAGYGYTF
NA TRBV3-1 CASSQGTGNQETQYF
TRBD1 TRBV7-9 CASSLDRGSFDTQYF
TRBD2 TRBV9 CASSVTGTSGEYNEQFF
NA TRBV10-3 CAISEEEGTEAFF
NA TRBV12-3/TRBV12-4 CASSLKGFEQYF
NA TRBV3-1 CASSSFTGILAPDTQYF
NA TRBV19 CASSIPRESGYTF
TRBD1 TRBV5-1 CASRSTGDEQYF
NA TRBV7-2 CASSLDIRAIYF
TRBD1 TRBV7-9 CASSYRGRTGELFF
TRBD2 TRBV7-9 CASSLVVLAGKETQYF
TRBD2 TRBV5-1 CASSLVLAGDTGELFF
NA TRBV2 CASSENVYNEQFF
NA TRBV25-1 CASSESGGQPQHF
NA TRBV5-1 CASSLGADSYEQYF
TRBD1 TRBV2 CASSLDRRRGQPQHF
NA TRBV10-3 CAIGGNYEQYF
TRBD1 TRBV7-3 CASSRDREQPQHF
NA TRBV18 CASSPIGTGAGTEAFF
NA TRBV10-3 CAIGEGITNYGYTF
NA TRBV10-3 CAISDRPGQRSGANVLTF
TRBD1 TRBV14 CASSYGTGGHGYTF
TRBD2 TRBV20-1 CSASIRTSGNNEQFF
NA TRBV28 CASRPRANYGYTF
NA TRBV12-3/TRBV12-4 CASSLTKTYEQYF
NA TRBV5-6 CASSLLNTEAFF
NA TRBV7-6 CASSLHRLGGNEQFF
TRBD1 TRBV18 CASSPPPGQGSNEQFF
TRBD1 TRBV10-3 CAISPSLTGDGDTQYF
NA TRBV4-1 CASSLSGTALFF
TRBD1 TRBV4-2 CASSQVGTGDGYTF
TRBD1 TRBV7-2 CASSSLGQGKSGANVLTF
TRBD2 TRBV20-1 CSASSAGGLETQYF
NA TRBV5-1 CASSAWGETGNTIYF
TRBD1 TRBV19 CASSISTGAYGYTF
TRBD1 TRBV12-3/TRBV12-4 CASSRKDRGLPYSNQPQHF
NA TRBV7-2 CASSLQGDLGYTF
TRBD2 TRBV9 CASSVSAGGTYNEQFF
TRBD2 TRBV20-1 CSVRLAGEFTGELFF
TRBD1 TRBV7-9 CASSLVLGQGYQETQYF
TRBD2 TRBV18 CASSPPASGGLSTDTQYF
TRBD1 TRBV12-3/TRBV12-4 CASSNQTGTVRNGYTF
NA TRBV23-1 CASSQSSLRGPSNQPQHF
TRBD2 TRBV5-1 CASSFGIAGRADKETQYF
NA TRBV12-3/TRBV12-4 CASSLAPVSYEQYF
NA TRBV3-1 CASSQEGSLYGYTF
TRBD2 TRBV20-1 CSALAGIQETQYF
TRBD2 TRBV20-1 CSAKTSEVTQYF
NA TRBV3-1 CASSWGGADEQFF
NA TRBV9 CASSVGGIINEKLFF
TRBD1 TRBV6-1 CASSGGGQGNEQFF
TRBD1 TRBV20-1 CSAPGQGPSEQYF
NA TRBV19 CASSTQGLSYNSPLHF
NA TRBV25-1 CASSEWTMGSYNSPLHF
NA TRBV12-3/TRBV12-4 CASSLATLYEQYF
TRBD1 TRBV19 CASKKDRDNYGYTF
NA TRBV11-2 CASTPIAGKNEKLFF